The entry below describes one T cell receptor beta chain. What this receptor recognizes is not known. Different DNA sequences within this sample yield the same CDR3. Library creation used the immunoSEQ multiplex PCR assay. A mixture of 60 forward primers for TCR Vbeta segments and 13 reverse primers for TCR Jbeta segments was used in the multiplex PCR. A multiplex PCR assay on genomic DNA amplified the CDR3 region of rearranged TCR beta genes. On the Illumina HiSeq System, the amplified TCR beta libraries were sequenced as 87-base-pair reads. As for the authors' bioinformatics: A later analysis counted approximately 84 million unique TCR beta chains across the 690 or so repertoires, and some 12 million of these chains were shared by at least two donors. Raw reads were error-corrected and collapsed into unique sequences by a nearest-neighbor algorithm in which closely related sequences were merged to remove PCR and sequencing errors. V, D and J gene segments were assigned by aligning CDR3 sequences to IMGT reference sequences. For a sequence to be retained, a match of at least six nucleotides to both a V gene segment and a J gene segment was required. A rearrangement was called productive if the CDR3 had no stop codons and remained in frame with V and J, and every other rearrangement was called non-productive. CDR3 was defined by IMGT convention, running from the second conserved V-encoded cysteine to the conserved J-encoded phenylalanine. Sequences without an unambiguous match to a single V gene segment were excluded from the earlier analysis of approximately 560 of the donors. An earlier analysis of 587 of the donors classified V segments as functional when productive rearrangements were above 56.7% and as segregating when the standard deviation between donors was above 5%. A statistical classification framework was developed to diagnose cytomegalovirus status using the catalog of TCR beta chain sequences. V and J gene assignment, in a later analysis, came from comparing TCR nucleotide sequences with IMGT/GENE-DB human TR gene sequences. The TCRdist pipeline was used in a later analysis to assign CDR3 sequences and most-parsimonious VDJ recombination scenarios. A later analysis defined each TCR beta chain by its CDR3 amino acid sequence plus V-gene family, and excluded reads lacking a unique V-gene family. To address suspected cross-contamination and a sequencing artifact, a later analysis removed a few hundred highly shared, low-generation-probability nucleotide sequences. In a later analysis, a clonal expansion index was calculated for each public chain from normalized within-repertoire ranks of inferred template counts. In a later analysis, generation probabilities were computed with a VDJ recombination model fitted to out-of-frame rearrangements, and the resulting probabilities were checked against IGoR. Hypergeometric tests were used in a later analysis to score TCR-TCR, TCR-HLA and TCR-CMV co-occurrence, with a repertoire-size bias correction applied to the TCR pairs. A later analysis estimated false discovery rates by permuting HLA or CMV assignments 20 times. In a later analysis, co-occurring TCRs were grouped using DBSCAN, with TCRdist sequence similarity added in when clustering inside HLA-allele-positive subsets. For co-occurrence clustering, repertoires with fewer than 30,000 or more than 120,000 public chains were excluded, along with five repertoires with anomalous nucleotide sharing. TCRdb retrieved this table from immuneACCESS and kept in-frame rearrangements only. Not all clones are present; in checked studies, unresolved V genes account for under half, and no reason is known for the remainder. From that table come the V and J calls and clone size; the DNA was used to work out D and trimming. The sample's table lists a count of about 37,000 clones. The ten largest clonotypes hold 5.9% of the sample.

The cohort was made up of hundreds of healthy bone marrow donors. Cohort members were all nominally healthy when sampled, although unrecorded immune exposures were likely present. Of the 600 to 750 cohort members, approximately 290 had a positive CMV serostatus and just over 350 had a negative one, while no CMV serostatus was recorded for the donor. A peripheral blood sample was provided by each donor, and peripheral blood mononuclear cells were used for TCR beta sequencing. The Qiagen DNeasy Blood Extraction Kit was used to extract genomic DNA from the blood cell samples. In the germline V gene, CDR1 corresponds to SGHDT and CDR2 to YYEEEE. Unmatched junction bases come to 12, with V trimmed by 4 bases and J by 0 bases. Reading from cysteine to phenylalanine, the CDR3 counts 18 amino acids. The read is trimmed to its CDR3 DNA, 54 bases read in frame from base 1. This record comes from a study of cytomegalovirus exposure and HLA in healthy donors (dated by TCRdb to 2017 to 2019). General notes on the study: In an earlier analysis of 587 of the donors, around 290 Gb of sequence data and 117 million unique TCR beta sequences from about 190 million T cells were reported. Roughly 300 gigabases of sequencing data and approximately 80 million unique TCR sequences were included in an early release covering around 650 HLA-typed donors. Of the approximately 400 genotyped donors, approximately 83% fell in the genetic ancestry cluster associated with self-reported Caucasian donors. The study aimed to test whether cataloging public T cell receptors could reveal signatures of past pathogen exposure. The study used immunosequencing to profile the T cell repertoires of approximately 690 subjects and linked those repertoires to cytomegalovirus serostatus. A separate validation cohort of roughly 130 different subjects was used in addition to the roughly 700-subject first cohort. To predict cytomegalovirus infection status, the study brought together high-throughput TCR immunosequencing, statistical association of individual TCRs with disease status, and machine learning. In a later analysis, previously published TCR beta repertoires from 550 to 750 donors were re-analyzed and high-resolution HLA genotyping was added so that TCR occurrence patterns could be studied. In the later analysis, no new phenotypic data were used to find candidate immune exposures; instead, reliance was placed on TCR beta sequences and their occurrence across donors. An earlier analysis of some 600 of the donors applied high-throughput TCR beta sequencing to assess whether each TCR beta V gene segment acted as functional or pseudogenic. Donor age, sex, ethnicity and CMV serostatus were collected together with the repertoire data. In a later genetic analysis, genome-wide SNP genotypes for about 65% of the 666 donors were used, and that subset was treated as a discovery cohort. All discovery cohort repertoires had been generated using a single sequencing platform. HLA typing included class I and class II loci at four-digit resolution. Typing coverage differed by locus: A, B, C, DRB1 and DQB1 were typed in about 629-640 donors, DQA1 in about 510, DPA1 in roughly 590, and DPB1 in around 440. Five DR-DQ haplotypes were handled as single units for association and clustering because linkage in the cohort was strong. Among almost 400 genotyped donors of the cohort, an average of around 240,000 unique TCR beta nucleotide sequences were sequenced per donor, around 20% of them non-productive.

Points the paper makes about the study in general: Cytomegalovirus status was reported to be diagnosed by the classifier with high specificity and sensitivity in both the original and validation cohorts. In a later genetic analysis, fewer N-insertions in productive TCRs were reported among donors in an Asian-associated ancestry cluster than the roughly 700-donor mean. Some IMGT-functional V segments, including TRBV6-2 and TRBV6-3, could not be distinguished by the 87-base-pair reads and were therefore excluded. V-gene and J-gene trimming of TCR beta chains was associated with a missense DCLRE1C variant in a later genetic analysis, and the association was replicated in an independent cohort. Linkage disequilibrium might explain the correlated functional status among segregating V segments, but an unknown experimental factor could not be ruled out. The presence/absence analyses assumed that sequencing depth was roughly uniform across donors, and that assumption may not be true. Because some donors lacked HLA typing at each locus, the association tests relied only on the typed subset. In an earlier analysis of 587 of the donors, most TCR beta V segments appeared in productive rearrangements about 87% or about 30% of the time, broadly matching IMGT annotations. Most TCR sequences were observed very rarely across donors, whereas some public TCRs were present in many individuals. The study gave a list of 150 to 200 TCR beta chains associated with cytomegalovirus. In a later analysis, HLA-associated TCR beta chains were found to be more clonally expanded and to have lower generation probabilities than equally common non-associated chains. In a later analysis, most CMV-associated TCR beta chains were found to appear HLA-restricted, with HLA associations seemingly driven largely by CMV exposure. Several of the top co-occurrence clusters appeared to be linked to parvovirus B19, influenza, CMV and Epstein-Barr virus, according to a later analysis. Specific HLA alleles were associated with over 15,000 TCR beta sequences at a false discovery rate of 0.05 in a later analysis. The cohort was sequenced for TCR beta chains only, and without alpha or paired-chain data the features that could be detected were limited. It was suggested by the authors that the approach could potentially be generalized to other disease states and immunological phenotypes. Because counts were too low, seventeen rarely observed V segments, including chromosome 9 orphons, were excluded from the earlier analysis of 587 of the donors. CMV serostatus was the only immune exposure information available for the cohort. In vitro tests confirmed that a few of the cytomegalovirus-associated TCR beta chains recognize cytomegalovirus antigens. According to a later analysis, TCR association rates differed among HLA loci, with DRB1 alleles showing the most associated TCRs and HLA-C alleles showing the fewest. A cluster of highly shared sequence variants was judged likely to represent a technical artifact of the sequencing pipeline. When HLA alleles, especially DR and DQ, strongly co-occurred, TCR associations were difficult to assign to individual alleles. A further reported finding was that TCR beta sequences accurately predicted the HLA-A and HLA-B alleles for most subjects in the first cohort.

Sequencing was performed on PBMCs. The receptor was isolated from a human donor in good health. The chain is encoded by TRBV5-6 joined to TRBJ1-5; the junction holds 8 bases that match TRBD1. The CDR3 is CASSRSQGAVNSNQPQHF. The DNA sequence is as follows: TGTGCCAGCAGCCGATCTCAGGGGGCAGTAAATAGCAATCAGCCCCAGCATTTT.